The entry below describes one TCR beta chain. V was clipped by 5 bases and J by 0 bases, with 18 bases between them. This CDR3 spans 17 amino acids. Germline lookup yields CDR1 MDHEN and CDR2 SYDVKM. Original processing notes: How many nucleated cells were present was estimated from reference gene primer amplification. Libraries were prepared by immunoSEQ multiplex PCR; TCRdb keeps only in-frame clonotypes and omits some of them. That table is the source of V, J and clone size, and D and trimming were worked out from the DNA. The table records about 24,000 clones, roughly nine tenths of them present only once. This specimen comes from a study of blood T cell repertoires in COVID-19. As for the study in general: Samples of COVID-19 (acute and convalescent) were obtained from the United States, Italy and Spain. T cells, B-cell-depleted T cells, or PBMCs supplied cDNA or gDNA.

The V call is TRBV28, the J call TRBJ2-3, with a weak D call TRBD2 (6 bases). Input material: peripheral blood. This sequence originates from a man between 65 and 79 years old with acute or convalescent COVID-19. CDR3 DNA sequence: TGTGCCAGCAGTCCGTCCCTTAGCGGAGCTAGCACAGATACGCAGTATTTT. Translating it yields CASSPSLSGASTDTQYF. Filled out from reference TRBV28 and TRBJ2-3, the complete variable domain reads DVKVTQSSRYLVKRTGEKVFLECVQDMDHENMFWYRQDPGLGLRLIYFSYDVKMKEKGDIPEGYSVSREKKERFSLILESASTNQTSMYLCASSPSLSGASTDTQYFGPGTRLTVL.